The 18 T cell receptor beta chains listed next were all sequenced from one sample in a study of control samples from healthy donors and cancer patients. The method was immunoSEQ multiplex PCR; TCRdb's version includes in-frame clones alone and lacks a portion of them. The table has approximately 110,000 clones, 85% to 90% seen once. The sample was blood. The receptor set was obtained from a woman aged 45-65 years in good health.

The rearrangement links TRBV10-3 to TRBJ1-1; D is perhaps TRBD1 (5 bases). The CDR3 has 16 amino acids. The germline CDR1 and CDR2 sequences are ENHRY and SYGVKD. Trimming pared 0 bases from V and 3 bases from J, leaving 14 bases between. The CDR3 region has the DNA TGTGCCATCAGTGAGTCGTTGGGGGTAGGGTACACTGAAGCTTTCTTT. Its protein product is CAISESLGVGYTEAFF.

The rearrangement links TRBV19 to TRBJ1-1; D gene unclear. Trimming took 3 bases from V and 1 from J, leaving 9 bases between them. The CDR3 extends over 14 amino acids. The germline V gene encodes CDR1 LNHDA and CDR2 SQIVND (reference sequence). The CDR3 coding sequence is TGTGCCAGTAGTATCTACGCGGGGAACACTGAAGCTTTCTTT. It encodes CASSIYAGNTEAFF.

This clone was recorded only once. The chain combines TRBV5-1 with TRBJ1-1; no clear D gene. V gave up 7 bases and J gave up 0 bases, with 7 bases separating them. Germline assignment: CDR1 SGHRS and CDR2 YFSETQ. This CDR3 comprises 12 residues. In nucleotides, the CDR3 is TGCGCCAGCGCTGACATGAACACTGAAGCTTTCTTT. Residues: CASADMNTEAFF.

The CDR3 sequence: CASSQDQVAFF. The CDR3 nucleotides are TGTGCCAGCAGCCAAGATCAAGTAGCTTTCTTT. The chain joins TRBV3-1 (or the pseudogene TRBV3-2) to TRBJ1-1; D gene unclear. The CDR3 contains 11 residues. Germline CDR1 and CDR2: LGHDT and YNNKEL (reference sequence). The V and J ends lost 0 bases and 10 bases respectively, with 6 bases between them.

The chain couples TRBV5-8 to TRBJ2-2; TRBD1 matches at 7 bases. Germline V gene sequence: CDR1 SGHTS, CDR2 YDEGEE. The J segment lost 7 bases and the V segment lost 4 bases, leaving 4 bases of the junction unmatched. The CDR3 consists of 13 residues. The CDR3 DNA follows: TGTGCCAGCAGCCCGGGACAGTTCGGGGAGCTGTTTTTT. Translation gives CASSPGQFGELFF.

V usage is TRBV6-5 and J usage is TRBJ2-7; 7 bases map to TRBD1. From germline, CDR1 is MNHEY and CDR2 SVGAGI. The junction had 9 bases not matched to a gene; V was cut back by 7 bases and J by 0 bases. The CDR3 consists of 15 residues. Here the CDR3 DNA reads TGTGCCAGCAAGAAGGGACAGCAGACCTCCTACGAGCAGTACTTC. It translates to CASKKGQQTSYEQYF.

This chain uses TRBV4-1 with TRBJ2-7; 9 bases map to TRBD2. J lost 4 bases, V lost 0 bases, and 4 bases had no gene match. Germline V CDR1 and CDR2: MGHRA, YSYEKL. This CDR3 contains 15 residues. The CDR3 nucleotides are TGCGCCAGCAGCCAAGATGCGGGAGGGCCTTACGAGCAGTACGTC. Protein: CASSQDAGGPYEQYV.

The chain carries TRBV18 and TRBJ2-1, with D perhaps being TRBD1 or TRBD2 (5 bases each). CDR1 is KGHSH, CDR2 LQKENI, per germline. The ends were cut back, 0 bases at V and 7 bases at J, with 10 bases in the middle. The CDR3 runs to 14 residues. CDR3 protein: CASSPPLGENEQFF. DNA of the CDR3: TGTGCCAGCTCACCACCACTAGGGGAGAATGAGCAGTTCTTC.

The V and J genes are TRBV3-1 (or the pseudogene TRBV3-2) and TRBJ2-3; no clear D. CDR1 and CDR2 (germline): LGHDT, YNNKEL (reference sequence). V gave up 1 base and J gave up 2 bases, with 1 base separating them. The CDR3 runs 12 residues. The CDR3 nucleotides read TGTGCCAGCAGCCAAGCCACAGATACGCAGTATTTT. This encodes CASSQATDTQYF.

J is TRBJ2-1 and V is TRBV27; D remains unclear. Germline V CDR1 and CDR2: MNHEY, SMNVEV (reference sequence). V lost 8 bases and J 7 bases, leaving 6 bases between the germline ends. The length of the CDR3 is 10 residues. CDR3 region: CASGDNEQFF. The CDR3, as DNA: TGTGCCAGCGGGGATAATGAGCAGTTCTTC.

V is TRBV19 and J is TRBJ1-1; D is unresolved. Trimming removed 10 bases from V and 1 base from J, with 10 bases in between. The germline V gene encodes CDR1 LNHDA and CDR2 SQIVND (reference sequence). This CDR3 spans 12 amino acids. CDR3 sequence: CATSTGNTEAFF. CDR3 nucleotides: TGTGCCACCTCGACGGGGAACACTGAAGCTTTCTTT. The full variable domain, rest sourced from reference TRBV19 and TRBJ1-1, is DGGITQSPKYLFRKEGQNVTLSCEQNLNHDAMYWYRQDPGQGLRLIYYSQIVNDFQKGDIAEGYSVSREKKESFPLTVTSAQKNPTAFYLCATSTGNTEAFFGQGTRLTVV.

The chain has TRBV7-3 and TRBJ1-3; D is ambiguous. The germline V and J ends were trimmed by 6 bases and 0 bases, with 12 bases remaining between them. The CDR3 runs 15 residues. The germline CDR1 and CDR2 sequences are SGHTA and FQGTGA. CDR3 loop: CASSHDEGSGNTIYF. CDR3 DNA: TGTGCCAGCAGTCATGACGAAGGCTCTGGAAACACCATATATTTT. The full variable domain, its missing parts supplied by reference TRBV7-3 and TRBJ1-3, is GAGVSQTPSNKVTEKGKYVELRCDPISGHTALYWYRQSLGQGPEFLIYFQGTGAADDSGLPNDRFFAVRPEGSVSTLKIQRTERGDSAVYLCASSHDEGSGNTIYFGEGSWLTVV.

This chain joins TRBV7-2 and TRBJ2-1, with 9 bases that match TRBD2. Trimming removed 1 base from V and 4 bases from J; junction bases left unmatched: 5. The CDR3 has 16 residues. Germline lookup yields CDR1 SGHTA and CDR2 FQGNSA. The CDR3 loop is CASSLGGTSLYNEQFF. CDR3 bases: TGTGCCAGCAGCTTAGGAGGGACTAGCTTATACAATGAGCAGTTCTTC.

The count of this clone is one. The chain carries TRBV7-2 and TRBJ2-1; the D is unclear. Trimming took off 6 bases at V and 0 bases at J, with 12 bases between the two ends. The CDR3 contains 15 residues. Germline values: CDR1 SGHTA, CDR2 FQGNSA. The CDR3 region is CASRARRTSYNEQFF. The CDR3 nucleotides read TGTGCCAGCAGAGCCCGGCGAACCTCCTACAATGAGCAGTTCTTC.

The sample holds one count of this clone. V and J are TRBV6-2 or TRBV6-3 and TRBJ1-2, with D possibly TRBD1 on 5 matching bases. Germline CDR1 reads MNHEY; CDR2 reads SVGEGT. The ends were cut back, 6 bases at V and 2 bases at J, with 16 bases in the middle. The CDR3 is made up of 15 amino acids. CDR3 DNA sequence: TGTGCCAGCAGCCCTCTCCTCGGGACGAACTATGGCTACACCTTC. Amino acid sequence: CASSPLLGTNYGYTF.

This chain links TRBV10-2 with TRBJ2-1, with TRBD2 as a possible D gene (5 bases). V was clipped by 11 bases and J by 4 bases, with 12 bases between them. CDR1 is WSHSY, CDR2 SAAADI, per germline. The CDR3 length is 12 residues. This CDR3 is CAAQEVYNEQFF. The CDR3 DNA reads TGCGCCGCCCAGGAGGTGTACAATGAGCAGTTCTTC.

With regard to this clone: The germline gene is not matched at one end of the junction; a read error may be the cause. CDR3 nucleotide sequence: TGTGCCAGCACCCTCCGGGACAGGGTGAAGACTGAAGCTTTCTTT. Protein product: CASTLRDRVKTEAFF. The rearrangement links TRBV5-6 to TRBJ1-1; 9 nucleotides match TRBD1. The CDR3 has 15 residues. Germline CDR1 is SGHDT and CDR2 is YYEEEE. Based on the CDR3 plus reference TRBV5-6 and TRBJ1-1, the full variable domain is DAGVTQSPTHLIKTRGQQVTLRCSPKSGHDTVSWYQQALGQGPQFIFQYYEEEERQRGNFPDRFSGHQFPNYSSELNVNALLLGDSALYLCASTLRDRVKTEAFFGQGTRLTVV.

The chain joins TRBV3-1 (or the pseudogene TRBV3-2) to TRBJ1-1, with unresolved D. V lost 4 bases and J lost 5, with 14 bases in between. The CDR3 contains 14 residues. The germline CDR1 and CDR2 sequences are LGHDT and YNNKEL (reference sequence). CDR3 coding DNA: TGTGCCAGCAGCCGACGGGAAGTGGGAACTGAAGCTTTCTTT. Its translation is CASSRREVGTEAFF.